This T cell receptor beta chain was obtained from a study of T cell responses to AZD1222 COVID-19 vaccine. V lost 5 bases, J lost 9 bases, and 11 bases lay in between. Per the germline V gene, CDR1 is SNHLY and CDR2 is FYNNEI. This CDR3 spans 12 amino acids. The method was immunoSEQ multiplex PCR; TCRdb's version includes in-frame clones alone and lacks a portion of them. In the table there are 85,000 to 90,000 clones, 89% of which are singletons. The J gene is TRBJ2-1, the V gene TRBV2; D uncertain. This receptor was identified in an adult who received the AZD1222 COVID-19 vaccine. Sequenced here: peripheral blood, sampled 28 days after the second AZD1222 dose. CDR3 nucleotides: TGTGCCAGCAGTAATATGGGTGGTGAGCAGTTCTTC. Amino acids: CASSNMGGEQFF.